This T cell receptor (beta chain) was documented in a study of shared clonotypes between healthy human individuals. As handled by the study authors: ImmunoSEQ junction-only sequences lacked quality scores, so their filtering differed. Sequencing used immunoSEQ multiplex PCR; TCRdb keeps in-frame clones, though not all of them. V and J calls plus clone size are reproduced from that table; the DNA served to infer D and trimming. The sample gives around 1 million clones, approximately 76% of which show up once; approximately 1.5% is in the top ten. This clone was seen only a few times. The TCR originated in a man younger than 35 in good health. The sequenced material came from memory CD4+ T cells sorted from blood. The subset here: CD45RA-negative fraction.

The CDR3: CASSPYGNTEAFF. CDR3 DNA sequence: TGTGCCAGCAGTCCCTACGGGAACACTGAAGCTTTCTTT. The chain is built from TRBV6-6 and TRBJ1-1; no clear D. CDR1 MNHNY and CDR2 SVGAGI come from the germline V gene (reference sequence). This CDR3 spans 13 amino acids. Trimming stripped 5 bases from V and 1 base from J, with 8 bases between.